These T cell receptor beta chains were read from a single sample in a study of patients and donors after allogeneic stem cell transplantation. TCRdb re-called the RT-PCR reads through MiXCR, storing one row per CDR3 protein. The table includes approximately 220,000 distinct CDR3 sequences, around 40% detected once. Material: blood, either unsorted or a sorted T cell fraction (not recorded which). Receptors originate from a human donor who was either an allogeneic HSCT recipient or a stem cell or donor lymphocyte infusion donor (not recorded which). It is not recorded whose cells these are; they may come from a transplant donor. CDR3s include the opening cysteine and the closing phenylalanine or tryptophan. D genes are given only for firm matches. Rows give clone size only sometimes, using once, few, many, or a class for an expanded clone.

>TRBD2|TRBV11-3|TRBJ2-7|14|once
TGTGCCAGCAGCCTCGGCGGGGGTTCCTACGAGCAGTACTTC
CASSLGGGSYEQYF
>TRBD1|TRBV10-3|TRBJ2-7|14|once
TGTGCCATCAGTAACAGGGGTGCGGACTACGAGCAGTACTTC
CAISNRGADYEQYF
>TRBD2|TRBV7-9|TRBJ2-2|19|NA
TGTGCCAGCAGCAAATCCCGGGAGGAGCGCCCGGTTAACACCGGGGAGCTGTTTTTT
CASSKSREERPVNTGELFF
>NA|TRBV20-1|TRBJ1-2|14|few
TGCAGTACAAAATGGGGGCAGTCAGCCTATGGCTACACCTTC
CSTKWGQSAYGYTF
>TRBD1|TRBV7-3|TRBJ2-3|14|NA
TGTGCCAGCAGCCCGACAGGGGGCGTCGATACGCAGTATTTT
CASSPTGGVDTQYF
>NA|TRBV12-3/TRBV12-4|TRBJ2-3|11|NA
TGTGCCAGCAGTTTGGGTACCGGGCCCAGTTTT
CASSLGTGPSF
>NA|TRBV10-3|TRBJ1-1|17|many
TGTGCCATCAGTGAGCCCAGGGAAGTGGCCTCGAACACTGAAGCTTTCTTT
CAISEPREVASNTEAFF
>NA|TRBV29-1|TRBJ1-1|13|few
TGCAGCGTTGTGGGACAACCAAACACTGAAGCTTTCTTT
CSVVGQPNTEAFF
>TRBD1|TRBV27|TRBJ1-2|14|few
TGTGCCAGCAGTTTATGGGCAGGGGGCGATGGCTACACCTTC
CASSLWAGGDGYTF
>TRBD1|TRBV10-3|TRBJ1-2|14|few
TGTGCCATCTCCGGGACAGGGGTTTACTATGGCTACACCTTC
CAISGTGVYYGYTF
>TRBD1|TRBV4-1|TRBJ1-5|15|few
TGCGCCAGCAGCCTGGAGCAGGGGGCCGATCAGCCCCAGCATTTT
CASSLEQGADQPQHF
>NA|TRBV25-1|TRBJ1-6|13|few
TGTGCCAGCAGTGATAACAGGAATTCACCCCTCCACTTT
CASSDNRNSPLHF
>NA|TRBV5-6|TRBJ1-1|14|NA
TGTGCCAGCAGCTCCTCTAGCGGGAACACTGAAGCTTTCTTT
CASSSSSGNTEAFF
>NA|TRBV29-1|TRBJ1-2|12|few
TGCAGCGTTTCCGACAGCGCCTATGGCTACACCTTC
CSVSDSAYGYTF
>TRBD2|TRBV13|TRBJ2-7|15|NA
TGTGCCAGCAGCTTGCGACTAGCGGGCCACTACGAGCAGTACTTC
CASSLRLAGHYEQYF
>TRBD1|TRBV20-1|TRBJ1-2|15|NA
TGCAGTGGGATCAGACAGGGGGTATACAACTATGGCTACACCTTC
CSGIRQGVYNYGYTF
>TRBD1|TRBV12-3/TRBV12-4|TRBJ2-1|15|few
TGTGCCAGCAGCCGGACAGGGCTCTCCTACAATGAGCAGTTCTTC
CASSRTGLSYNEQFF
>TRBD1|TRBV20-1|TRBJ1-5|12|few
TGCAGTCCCGGACAGGGCAATCAGCCCCAGCATTTT
CSPGQGNQPQHF
>TRBD1|TRBV28|TRBJ1-5|15|few
TGTGCCAGCAGTTTCCCGACAGGGAATGGTCAGCCCCAGCATTTT
CASSFPTGNGQPQHF
>TRBD1|TRBV7-8|TRBJ1-2|14|NA
TGTGCCAGCAGCCTCCGACAGGGTGGCTATGGCTACACCTTC
CASSLRQGGYGYTF